This T cell receptor (beta chain) was documented in a study of technical replicates of blood from several donors (TCRdb year 2017). V lost 3 bases and J lost 8 bases; the stretch between them is 17 bases long. The CDR3 spans 14 residues, from the cysteine through the phenylalanine. Only CDR3 DNA remains: 42 bases, in frame from the first base. For CDR1 and CDR2, the germline V gene (reference sequence) lists SGHNT and YYREEE. Receptor libraries were prepared by the immunoSEQ multiplex PCR assay. What TCRdb holds here is the immuneACCESS table cut down to in-frame rearrangements. Part of the clones is not present; checked against another copy, under half of the missing clones reflect an unresolved V gene, and the others are unexplained. The sample has 75,000 to 90,000 clones on record, over 90% of them singletons. The ten most abundant clones make up around 0.3% of the sample. About this clone itself: No antigen is known for it. There are no base qualities to consult, and no much larger clone falls within one base.

The material sequenced was T cells isolated from PBMCs. The clonotype originates from a human donor in good health. The V and J genes are TRBV5-4 and TRBJ1-2; matching of 5 bases hints at TRBD1 as the D gene. The CDR3 has the sequence CASSSTSGQRGYTF. In nucleotide form, the sequence is TGTGCCAGCAGCTCAACCTCAGGGCAGAGGGGCTACACCTTC.